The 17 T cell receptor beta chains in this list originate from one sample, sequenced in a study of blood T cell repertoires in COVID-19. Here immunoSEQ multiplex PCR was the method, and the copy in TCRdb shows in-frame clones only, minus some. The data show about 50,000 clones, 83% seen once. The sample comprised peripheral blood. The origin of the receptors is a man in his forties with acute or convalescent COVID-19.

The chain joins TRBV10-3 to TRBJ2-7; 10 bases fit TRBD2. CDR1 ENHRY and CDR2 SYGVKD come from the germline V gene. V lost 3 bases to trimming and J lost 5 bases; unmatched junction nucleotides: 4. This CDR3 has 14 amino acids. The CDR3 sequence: CAISEEREGDEQYF. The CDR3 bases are TGTGCCATCAGTGAAGAGCGGGAGGGCGACGAGCAGTACTTC.

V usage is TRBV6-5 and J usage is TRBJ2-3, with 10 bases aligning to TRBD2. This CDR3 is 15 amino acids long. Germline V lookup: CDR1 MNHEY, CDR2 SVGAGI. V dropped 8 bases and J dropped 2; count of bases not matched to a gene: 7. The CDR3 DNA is TGTGCCAGCTTAGCGGGGGGTCTCTCCACAGATACGCAGTATTTT. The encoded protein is CASLAGGLSTDTQYF.

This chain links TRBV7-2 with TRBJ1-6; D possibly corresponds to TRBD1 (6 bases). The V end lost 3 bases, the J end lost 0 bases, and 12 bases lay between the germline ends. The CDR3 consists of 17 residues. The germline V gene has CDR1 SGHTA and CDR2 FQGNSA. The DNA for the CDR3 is TGTGCCAGCAGCTTGAGTGGGACAACCTCCTATAATTCACCCCTCCACTTT. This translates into CASSLSGTTSYNSPLHF.

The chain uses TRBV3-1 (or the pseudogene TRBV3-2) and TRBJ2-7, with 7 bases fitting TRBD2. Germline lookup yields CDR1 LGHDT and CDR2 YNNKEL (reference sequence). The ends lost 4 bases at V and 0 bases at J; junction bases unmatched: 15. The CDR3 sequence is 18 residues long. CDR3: CASSPSSGSGRHSYEQYF. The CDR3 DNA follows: TGTGCCAGCAGCCCTTCTTCTGGTAGCGGGCGACACTCCTACGAGCAGTACTTC.

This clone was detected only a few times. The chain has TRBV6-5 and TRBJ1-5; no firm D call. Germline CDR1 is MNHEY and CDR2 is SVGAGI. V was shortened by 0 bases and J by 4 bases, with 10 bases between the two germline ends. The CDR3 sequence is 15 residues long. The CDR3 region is CASSYSRRENQPQHF. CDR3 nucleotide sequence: TGTGCCAGCAGTTACTCGCGGCGGGAGAATCAGCCCCAGCATTTT.

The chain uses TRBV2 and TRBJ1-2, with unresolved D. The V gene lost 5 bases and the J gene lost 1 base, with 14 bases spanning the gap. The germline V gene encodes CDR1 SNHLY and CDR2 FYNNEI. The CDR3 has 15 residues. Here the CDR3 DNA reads TGTGCCAGCAGTATGGTCACAGCTTTTAACTATGGCTACACCTTC. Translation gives CASSMVTAFNYGYTF.

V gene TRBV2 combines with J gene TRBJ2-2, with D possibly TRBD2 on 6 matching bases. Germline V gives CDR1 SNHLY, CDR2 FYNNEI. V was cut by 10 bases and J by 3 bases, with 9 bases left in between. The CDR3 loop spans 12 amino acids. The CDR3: CAIPGDTGELFF. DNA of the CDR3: TGTGCCATCCCGGGGGACACCGGGGAGCTGTTTTTT.

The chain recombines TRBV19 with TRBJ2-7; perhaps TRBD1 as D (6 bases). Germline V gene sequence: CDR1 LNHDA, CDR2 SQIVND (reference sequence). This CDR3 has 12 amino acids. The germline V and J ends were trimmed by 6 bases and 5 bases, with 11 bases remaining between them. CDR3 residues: CASSTQGNEQYF. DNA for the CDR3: TGTGCCAGTAGCACCCAGGGGAACGAGCAGTACTTC.

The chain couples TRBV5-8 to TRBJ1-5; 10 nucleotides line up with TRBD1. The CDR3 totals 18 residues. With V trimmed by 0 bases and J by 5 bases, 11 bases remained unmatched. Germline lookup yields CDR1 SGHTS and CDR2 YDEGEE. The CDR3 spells CASSLARQGAGGHQPQHF. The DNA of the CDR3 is TGTGCCAGCAGCTTGGCCAGACAGGGGGCAGGGGGACATCAGCCCCAGCATTTT. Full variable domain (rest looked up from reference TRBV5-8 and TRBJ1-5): EAGVTQSPTHLIKTRGQQATLRCSPISGHTSVYWYQQALGLGLQFLLWYDEGEERNRGNFPPRFSGRQFPNYSSELNVNALELEDSALYLCASSLARQGAGGHQPQHFGDGTRLSIL.

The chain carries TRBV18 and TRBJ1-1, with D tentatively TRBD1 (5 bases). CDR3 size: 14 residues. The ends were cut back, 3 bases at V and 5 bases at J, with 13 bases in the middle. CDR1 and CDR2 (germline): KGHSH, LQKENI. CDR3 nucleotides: TGTGCCAGCTCACCTGCCAGGGTCGGGACTGAAGCTTTCTTT. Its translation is CASSPARVGTEAFF.

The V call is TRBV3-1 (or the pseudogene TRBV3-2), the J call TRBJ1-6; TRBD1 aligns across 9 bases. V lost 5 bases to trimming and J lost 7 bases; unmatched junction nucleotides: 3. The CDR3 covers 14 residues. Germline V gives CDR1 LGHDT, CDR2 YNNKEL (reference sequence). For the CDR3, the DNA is TGTGCCAGCAGCAGGACAGGGGAGAATTCACCCCTCCACTTT. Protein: CASSRTGENSPLHF.

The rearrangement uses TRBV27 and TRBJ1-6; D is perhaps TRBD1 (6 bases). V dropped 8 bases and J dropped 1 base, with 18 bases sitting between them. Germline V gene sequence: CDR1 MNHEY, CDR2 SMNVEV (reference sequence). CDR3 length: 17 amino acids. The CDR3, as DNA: TGTGCCAGCCGGGACATGGACTTTACATCCTATAATTCACCCCTCCACTTT. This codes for CASRDMDFTSYNSPLHF.

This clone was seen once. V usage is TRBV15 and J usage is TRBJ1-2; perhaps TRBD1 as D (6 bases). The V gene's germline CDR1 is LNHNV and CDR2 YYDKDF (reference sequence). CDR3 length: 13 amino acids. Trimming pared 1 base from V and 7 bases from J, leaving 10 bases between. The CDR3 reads CATSRVTGGGYTF. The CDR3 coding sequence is TGTGCCACCAGCAGAGTGACAGGAGGTGGCTACACCTTC.

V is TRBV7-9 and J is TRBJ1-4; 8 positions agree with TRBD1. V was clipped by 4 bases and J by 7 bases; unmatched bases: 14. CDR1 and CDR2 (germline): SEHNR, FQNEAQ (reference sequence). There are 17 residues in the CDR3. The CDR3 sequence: CASSSRTGQAIGEKLFF. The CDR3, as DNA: TGTGCCAGCAGCTCAAGGACAGGGCAGGCGATTGGTGAAAAACTGTTTTTT.

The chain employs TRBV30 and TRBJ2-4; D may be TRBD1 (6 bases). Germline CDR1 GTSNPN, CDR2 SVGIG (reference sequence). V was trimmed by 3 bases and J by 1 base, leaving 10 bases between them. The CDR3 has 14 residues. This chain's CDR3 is CAWSTGFAKNIQYF. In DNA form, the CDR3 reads TGTGCCTGGAGCACAGGGTTCGCCAAAAACATTCAGTACTTC.

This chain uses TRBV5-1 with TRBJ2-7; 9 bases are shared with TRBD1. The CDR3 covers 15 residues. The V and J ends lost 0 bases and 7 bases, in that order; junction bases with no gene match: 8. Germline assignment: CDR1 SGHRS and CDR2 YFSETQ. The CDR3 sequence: CASSLVGDRGTEQYF. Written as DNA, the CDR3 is TGCGCCAGCAGCTTGGTGGGTGACAGGGGGACTGAGCAGTACTTC.

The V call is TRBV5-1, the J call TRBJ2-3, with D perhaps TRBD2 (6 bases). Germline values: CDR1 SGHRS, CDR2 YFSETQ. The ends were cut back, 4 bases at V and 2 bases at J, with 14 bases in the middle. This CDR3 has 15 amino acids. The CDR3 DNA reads TGCGCCAGCAGCCCTACCGGGACTTTCACAGATACGCAGTATTTT. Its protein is CASSPTGTFTDTQYF.